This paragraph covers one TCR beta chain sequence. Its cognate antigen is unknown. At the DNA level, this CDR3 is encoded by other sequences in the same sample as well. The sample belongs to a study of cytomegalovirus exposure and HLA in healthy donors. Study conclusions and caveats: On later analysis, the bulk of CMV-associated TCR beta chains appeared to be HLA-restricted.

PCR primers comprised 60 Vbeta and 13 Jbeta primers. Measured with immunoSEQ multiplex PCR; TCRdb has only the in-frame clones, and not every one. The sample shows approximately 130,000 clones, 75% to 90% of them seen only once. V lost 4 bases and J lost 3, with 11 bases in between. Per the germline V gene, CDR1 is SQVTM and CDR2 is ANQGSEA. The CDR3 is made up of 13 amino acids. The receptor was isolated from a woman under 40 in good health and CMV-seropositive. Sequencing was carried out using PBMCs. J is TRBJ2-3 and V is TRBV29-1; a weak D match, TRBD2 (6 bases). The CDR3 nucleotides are TGCAGCGTTGGGGGGGTTAGTACAGATACGCAGTATTTT. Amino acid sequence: CSVGGVSTDTQYF.